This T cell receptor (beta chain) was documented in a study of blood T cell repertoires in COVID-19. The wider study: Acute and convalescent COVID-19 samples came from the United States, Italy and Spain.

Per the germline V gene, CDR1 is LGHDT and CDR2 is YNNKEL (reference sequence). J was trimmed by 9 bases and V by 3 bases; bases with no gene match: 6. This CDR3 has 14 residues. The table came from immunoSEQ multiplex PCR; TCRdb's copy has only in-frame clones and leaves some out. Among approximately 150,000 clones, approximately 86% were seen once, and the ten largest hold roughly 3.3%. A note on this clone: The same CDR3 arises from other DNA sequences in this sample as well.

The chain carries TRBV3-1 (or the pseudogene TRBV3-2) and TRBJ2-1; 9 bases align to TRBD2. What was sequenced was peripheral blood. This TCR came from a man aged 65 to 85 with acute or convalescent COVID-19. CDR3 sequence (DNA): TGTGCCAGCAGCCAGCGGGAGGGCAGGGGTGAGCAGTTCTTC. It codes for CASSQREGRGEQFF.